This record concerns one TCR beta chain sequence. Its specific antigen is unknown. The record has no base qualities; no much larger clone is one base away. The CDR3, cysteine through phenylalanine, is 13 amino acids long. The DNA shown is the 39-base CDR3, in frame from base 1. Relative to germline, V is 4 bases shorter and J is 2 bases shorter, with 9 bases between their ends. The germline V gene provides CDR1 SGHDT and CDR2 YYEEEE. The collaborating institutions used their own protocols to collect whole blood in K2EDTA tubes. For TCRbeta analysis, collaborator samples were shipped as frozen whole blood, as isolated PBMCs, or as DNA extracted from either sample type. TCRbeta CDR3 regions were amplified from genomic DNA using the immunoSEQ Assay, a bias-controlled multiplex PCR. On the study's bioinformatics: The number of nucleated cells in each sample was estimated from the amplification of reference gene primers within the assay. Sequence reads were collapsed and filtered to measure the absolute abundance of every unique TCRbeta CDR3 rearrangement. For each sample, productive Simpson clonality was calculated by taking the square root of Simpson's diversity index across productive rearrangements. TCRdb holds this immuneACCESS table with in-frame rearrangements only. Some clones are missing; in checked studies, unresolved V genes explain under half, and the rest has no known cause. For V, J and clone size, that table is used; D and trimming come from the DNA. The sample table shows 130,000 to 150,000 clones, and approximately 81% are seen once. Roughly 2.6% of the sample lies in the top ten.

This record belongs to a study of blood T cell repertoires in COVID-19 (TCRdb year 2020). For the study in its entirety: Samples covering the acute and convalescent phases of COVID-19 were provided by collaborators in the United States, Italy and Spain. The material from the prospective study consisted of cDNA or gDNA derived from T cells, B-cell-depleted T cells, or PBMCs. The dataset comprised deeply sampled blood TCRbeta repertoires from subjects exposed to, actively infected with, or recovered from COVID-19. A freely available public database, intended as a resource for researchers studying the immune response to SARS-CoV-2, is where the repertoires were released. Samples came from the ongoing ImmuneRACE study (first 160 participants) plus 1,254 subjects from 6 global collaborators. Nearly every sample came with metadata listing a de-identified subject ID, COVID-19 status, age in years and sex. Where HLA class I and class II types were available, the types were taken from metadata supplied by the sample provider, not from assay-based typing.

Broad study findings and their caveats: How much clinical and demographic metadata was included differed by source and by participant, and the metadata was provided uncurated.

Sample: peripheral blood. The sequence was collected from a human donor with acute or convalescent COVID-19. The donor label of this sample is uncertain. The V and J segments used are TRBV5-6 and TRBJ1-1; the D segment could be TRBD1, given 5 matching bases. The bases read TGTGCCAGCAGCAGGGGCCCTAACACTGAAGCTTTCTTT. Translated, this is CASSRGPNTEAFF.